The TCR beta chain under discussion was sequenced for a study of blood T cell repertoires in COVID-19 (dated by TCRdb to 2019 to 2021). About the full investigation: Samples covering the acute and convalescent phases of COVID-19 were provided by collaborators in the United States, Italy and Spain. Deeply sampled blood TCRbeta repertoires from subjects exposed to, actively infected with, or recovered from COVID-19 were included in the dataset. HLA class I and class II types, where available, came from metadata supplied by the sample provider rather than from assay-based typing. The sample metadata nearly always contained a de-identified subject ID, COVID-19 status, age in years and sex. Samples were obtained from the ongoing ImmuneRACE study (first 160 participants) and from about 1,300 subjects provided by 6 global collaborators. The repertoires were released in a freely available public database meant as a resource for research on the immune response to SARS-CoV-2. The material from the prospective study consisted of cDNA or gDNA derived from T cells, B-cell-depleted T cells, or PBMCs. Broader findings and caveats from the paper: The quantity of clinical and demographic metadata differed by source and by participant and was supplied without curation.

TCRbeta CDR3 regions were amplified from genomic DNA by means of the immunoSEQ Assay, a bias-controlled multiplex PCR. Per the authors' processing: Within the assay, amplification of reference gene primers was used to estimate how many nucleated cells each sample contained. To quantify the absolute abundance of each unique TCRbeta CDR3 rearrangement, sequence reads were collapsed and filtered. For each sample, productive Simpson clonality was calculated as the square root of Simpson's diversity index across productive rearrangements. TCRdb took over this immuneACCESS table, retaining in-frame rearrangements with V and J assigned. Such tables are incomplete; in checked studies, under half of the missing clones stem from an unresolved V gene, and the remainder is unexplained. For V, J and clone size, that table is used; D and trimming come from the DNA. In this sample the table shows 300,000 to 350,000 clones, 90% of which occur a single time. Jointly, the top ten make up around 3.9% of the sample.

The germline V gene encodes CDR1 SGHRS and CDR2 YFSETQ. From the cysteine through the phenylalanine, the CDR3 covers 14 amino acids. The read is trimmed to its CDR3 DNA, 42 bases read in frame from base 1. Here V drops 6 bases and J drops 2 bases, and the junction holds 4 bases not matched to any gene. With regard to this clone: The target of this receptor is not known. Base qualities are not at hand, and no much larger clone is one base apart.

Participants in the prospective study were aged roughly 18 to 100 years, lived in about two dozen United States geographic areas, and enrolled through a virtual design. In the prospective study, participants were assigned to cohorts based on the clinical history participants reported in a screening survey and a study questionnaire. Exposed participants were defined as having been in contact with someone with a PCR-confirmed or clinician-diagnosed COVID-19 case within 2 weeks of study entry. In the prospective study, mobile phlebotomists collected whole blood, serum and a nasopharyngeal or oropharyngeal swab from each participant. Participants in the prospective study had the option to provide additional blood draws and questionnaires over an approximately two-month period. Before DNA extraction, prospective study blood samples were shipped either frozen or at room temperature.

Sequenced sample: PBMCs or T cells enriched from blood (not recorded which). The chain joins TRBV5-1 to TRBJ1-1, with 10 bases aligning to TRBD1. The sequence was obtained from a woman between 25 and 40 years old who had been exposed to COVID-19. The base sequence is TGCGCCAGCAAAACGACAGGGGGCAACACTGAAGCTTTCTTT. Translated, it gives CASKTTGGNTEAFF.